This T cell receptor beta chain is from a study of blood T cells in healthy people across ages. The study's findings and limits: Any changes in expanded clonotypes were possibly confounded, as donor CMV status remained unknown. TCR beta diversity correlated strongly with naive T cell percentage.

Samples had at least 6.5 million PBMCs isolated from them. V was pared by 5 bases and J by 2 bases, with 7 bases of the junction left unmatched. This CDR3 is 16 amino acids long. In germline, CDR1 is SGHAT, CDR2 FQNNGV. This clonotype was seen just once. Its antigen is not identified. Primed by a sample-barcoded 5' primer and a J-beta primer mix, a second PCR proceeded for 7 to 11 cycles. TCRdb itself ran the 5' RACE reads through MiXCR, one entry per CDR3 protein. This table holds hundreds of thousands of distinct CDR3 sequences, 47% found once. The specimen was blood. The chain employs TRBV11-2 and TRBJ2-5, with 11 positions matching TRBD2. The sequence derives from a man older than 75 in good health. CDR3 protein: CASSPGLAGPQETQYF. The CDR3 coding sequence is TGTGCCAGCAGCCCCGGACTAGCGGGTCCACAAGAGACCCAGTACTTC.